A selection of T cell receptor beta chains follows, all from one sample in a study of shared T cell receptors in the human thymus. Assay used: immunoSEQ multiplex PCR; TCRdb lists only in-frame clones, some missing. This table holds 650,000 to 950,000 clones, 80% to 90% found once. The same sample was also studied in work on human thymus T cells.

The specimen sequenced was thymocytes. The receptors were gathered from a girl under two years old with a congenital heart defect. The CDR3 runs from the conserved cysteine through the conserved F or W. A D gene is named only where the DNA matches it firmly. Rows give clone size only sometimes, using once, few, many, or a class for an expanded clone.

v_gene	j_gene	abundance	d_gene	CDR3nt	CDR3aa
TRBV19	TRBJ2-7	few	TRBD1	TGTGCCATCGTGAGGACAGGGGAGAGCTCCTACGAGCAGTACTTC	CAIVRTGESSYEQYF
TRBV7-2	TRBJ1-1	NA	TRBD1	TGTGCCAGCAGCGATACTACAGGGGACACTGAAGCTTTCTTT	CASSDTTGDTEAFF
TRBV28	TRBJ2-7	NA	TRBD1	TGTGCCAGCAGGGTTTGGGGACAGGGGCACGAGCAGTACTTC	CASRVWGQGHEQYF
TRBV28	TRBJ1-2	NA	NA	TGTGCCAGCAGTCACAGACAGTACTATGGCTACACCTTC	CASSHRQYYGYTF
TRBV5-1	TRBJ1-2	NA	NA	TGCGCCAGCAGCTACAAACCACCGGAGACAGAGTTTCATGGCTACACCTTC	CASSYKPPETEFHGYTF
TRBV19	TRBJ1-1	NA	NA	TGTGCCAGTAGCTCGGACAGAGCCAACACTGAAGCTTTCTTT	CASSSDRANTEAFF
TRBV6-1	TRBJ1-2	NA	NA	TGTGCCAGCAGTGGCCGTGGCTCCGCCAATGGCTACACCTTC	CASSGRGSANGYTF
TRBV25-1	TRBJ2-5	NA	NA	TGTGCCAGCAGTGAACACGAGGGGGTAGAGACCCAGTACTTC	CASSEHEGVETQYF
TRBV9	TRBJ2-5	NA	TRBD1	TGTGCCAGCAGCGCCGAGCATGACAGGGGGCCCCTTTTGGCGGAGACCCAGTACTTC	CASSAEHDRGPLLAETQYF
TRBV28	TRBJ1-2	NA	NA	TGTGCCAGCAGTTTAAAGTCCAGTCCGGGCTATGGCTACACCTTC	CASSLKSSPGYGYTF
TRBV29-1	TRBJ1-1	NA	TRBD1	TGCAGCGTCGCATTAACAAAACGCAACCCGGGAATTAATACAGGGGGCAGCACTGAAGCTTTCTTT	CSVALTKRNPGINTGGSTEAFF
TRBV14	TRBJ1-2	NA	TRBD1	TGTGCCAGCAGCCAAGGCCCTAAGACAGGGATAGGCAATGGCTACACCTTC	CASSQGPKTGIGNGYTF
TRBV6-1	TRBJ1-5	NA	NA	TGTGCCAGCAGTCCTGTCCCGGGGAGGCAGCCCCAGCATTTT	CASSPVPGRQPQHF
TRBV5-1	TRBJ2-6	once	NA	TGCGCCAGCAGCTCCGAAAACAGGTTGATAAACTCTGGGGCCAACGTCCTGACTTTC	CASSSENRLINSGANVLTF
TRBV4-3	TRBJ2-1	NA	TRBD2	TGCGCCAGCAGCCAAGTCCCACTAGCGACTGGCAATGAGCAGTTCTTC	CASSQVPLATGNEQFF
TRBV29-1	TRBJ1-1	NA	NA	TGCAGCGTTGCCTTCAGCGGCAACACTGAAGCTTTCTTT	CSVAFSGNTEAFF
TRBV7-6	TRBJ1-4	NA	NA	TGTGCCAGCAGCCCCCGCGGGGGTATCGTTTCCAATGAAAAACTGTTTTTT	CASSPRGGIVSNEKLFF
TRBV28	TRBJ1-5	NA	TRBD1	TGTGCCAGCAGAAACAGGGGGGATAGCAATCAGCCCCAGCATTTT	CASRNRGDSNQPQHF
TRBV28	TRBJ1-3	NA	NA	TGTGCCAGCAGTTTTCCGGGGGTTGGAAACACCATATATTTT	CASSFPGVGNTIYF
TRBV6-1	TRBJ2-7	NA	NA	TGTGCCAGCAGCGAGGGGGTGCCCTACGAGCAGTACTTC	CASSEGVPYEQYF
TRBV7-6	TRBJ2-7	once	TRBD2	TGTGCCAGCAGCCCCACTACTAGCGGGGGGACCTACGAGCAGTACTTC	CASSPTTSGGTYEQYF
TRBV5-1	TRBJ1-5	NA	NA	TGCGCCAGCAGCCAAGCGGGGGGTAGCAATCAGCCCCAGCATTTT	CASSQAGGSNQPQHF
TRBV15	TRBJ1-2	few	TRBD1	TGTGCCACCAGCAGTCGTGGACAGGGCCGCCTGAACTATGGCTACACCTTC	CATSSRGQGRLNYGYTF
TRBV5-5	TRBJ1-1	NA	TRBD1	TGTGCCAGCAGCCTAAGGACAGGGAGGTCCGACACTGAAGCTTTCTTT	CASSLRTGRSDTEAFF
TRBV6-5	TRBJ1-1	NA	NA	TGTGCCAGCAATCGCGGTGCTGAAGCTTTCTTT	CASNRGAEAFF
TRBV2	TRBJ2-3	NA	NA	TGTGCCAGCAGTCTCACGCAAGCGAAGAAGACAGATACGCAGTATTTT	CASSLTQAKKTDTQYF
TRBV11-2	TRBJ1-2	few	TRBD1	TGTGCCAGCAGCTTTCAGGGGGGCTATGGCTACACCTTC	CASSFQGGYGYTF
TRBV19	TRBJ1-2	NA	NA	TGTGCCAGTAGTTCAACAGGGTATCTATGGTGGGACTATGGCTACACCTTC	CASSSTGYLWWDYGYTF
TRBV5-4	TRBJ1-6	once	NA	TGTGCCAGCAGCCCTCGGACAGAAAATTCACCCCTCCACTTT	CASSPRTENSPLHF
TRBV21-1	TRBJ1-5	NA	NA	TGTGCCAGCAGCAAAGCGCCAAAGTCGGTTCGCAATCAGCCCCAGCATTTT	CASSKAPKSVRNQPQHF
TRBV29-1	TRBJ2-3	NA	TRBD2	TGCAGCGTTGAAAGGATCCTAGCGGGCAAGACAGACACAGATACGCAGTATTTT	CSVERILAGKTDTDTQYF
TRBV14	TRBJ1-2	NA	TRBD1	TGTGCCAGCAGCCAAGAGGGACAGGGCTCCCGAGGCTACACCTTC	CASSQEGQGSRGYTF
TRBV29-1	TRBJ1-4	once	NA	TGCAGCGTTCTTCCCCGGACAGAATCAACTAATGAAAAACTGTTTTTT	CSVLPRTESTNEKLFF
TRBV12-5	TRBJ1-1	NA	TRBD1	TGTGCTAGTGGGACAGGGACTACTGAAGCTTTCTTT	CASGTGTTEAFF
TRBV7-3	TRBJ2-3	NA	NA	TGTGCCAGCAGCTTATCAACAACCTCTAGCACAGATACGCAGTATTTT	CASSLSTTSSTDTQYF
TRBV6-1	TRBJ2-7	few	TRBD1	TGTGCCAGCAGTGAAGCCGTAATATACCGGGACAGGGTCGTATACGAGCAGTACTTC	CASSEAVIYRDRVVYEQYF
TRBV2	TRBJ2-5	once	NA	TGTGCCAGCACCTTAAGCGGTTTGGAGACCCAGTACTTC	CASTLSGLETQYF
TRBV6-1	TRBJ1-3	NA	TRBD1	TGTGCCAGCAGTGGCCACAAGACAGGGAACCCTGGAAACACCATATATTTT	CASSGHKTGNPGNTIYF
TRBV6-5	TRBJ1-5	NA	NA	TGTGCCAGCAGCTCCGATGGCCAGCCCCAGCATTTT	CASSSDGQPQHF
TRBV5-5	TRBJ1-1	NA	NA	TGTGCCAGCAGCTTGGGTGTCACGAGTGAAGCTTTCTTT	CASSLGVTSEAFF
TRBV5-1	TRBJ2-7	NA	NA	TGCGCCAGCAGCTTGAGGTGGGGGACTGTTATATACGAGCAGTACTTC	CASSLRWGTVIYEQYF
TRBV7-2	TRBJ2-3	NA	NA	TGTGCCAGCAGCCCTACAGGTTTTCCAGATACGCAGTATTTT	CASSPTGFPDTQYF
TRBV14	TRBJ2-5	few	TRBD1	TGTGCCAGCAGCCAACTCTCGACAGGGGCCCCAGGGGCCCAGTACTTC	CASSQLSTGAPGAQYF
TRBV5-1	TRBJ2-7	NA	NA	TGCGCCAGCAGCTTGTTGGGGGGGGCATGCGAGCAGTACTTC	CASSLLGGACEQYF
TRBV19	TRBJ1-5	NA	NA	TGTGCCAGTAGTATCAGGGGAGAGGCAGGTCAGCCCCAGCATTTT	CASSIRGEAGQPQHF
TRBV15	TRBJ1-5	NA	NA	TGTGCCACCAGCAGGTCTAGACCGACGGGGAGCCAGCCCCAGCATTTT	CATSRSRPTGSQPQHF
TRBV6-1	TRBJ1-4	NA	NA	TGTGCCACTCCCGGGGGTGAAAGGACTAATGAAAAACTGTTTTTT	CATPGGERTNEKLFF
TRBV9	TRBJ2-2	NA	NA	TGTGCCAGCAGCGTAGAAACAGGGCACACCGGGGAGCTGTTTTTT	CASSVETGHTGELFF
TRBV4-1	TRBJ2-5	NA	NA	TGCGCCAGCAGCCAAGAATCGAACGAACCGGGAGAGACCCAGTACTTC	CASSQESNEPGETQYF
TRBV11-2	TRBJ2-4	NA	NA	TGTGCCAGCAGCTTCCTTAGTGAGGTTGCAAACATTCAGTACTTC	CASSFLSEVANIQYF
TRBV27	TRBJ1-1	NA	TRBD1	TGTGCCAGCAGTTTACAACAGGGGGCGACTGAAGCTTTCTTT	CASSLQQGATEAFF
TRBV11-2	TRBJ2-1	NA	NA	TGTGCCAGCAGCCAGGAGATTCGGGGGGCTGGGTTCAATGAGCAGTTCTTC	CASSQEIRGAGFNEQFF